This record covers a single T cell receptor (beta chain). Its target is not known. The data stem from a study of cytomegalovirus exposure and HLA in healthy donors. Whole-study results and caveats: Immune exposure was documented only through CMV serostatus. In vitro experiments confirmed that a few CMV-associated chains were specific for CMV antigens. Later analysis showed TCR association rates varying by HLA locus, highest for DRB1 and lowest for HLA-C.

PCR used 60 Vbeta primers and 13 Jbeta primers. The table came from immunoSEQ multiplex PCR; TCRdb's copy has only in-frame clones and leaves some out. The table has 95,000 to 150,000 clones, about 81% seen once. This CDR3 has 15 residues. In germline, CDR1 is SEHNR, CDR2 FQNEAQ (reference sequence). The V and J ends lost 2 bases and 4 bases, in that order; junction bases with no gene match: 3. These donors, healthy bone marrow donors, were studied. The genes are TRBV7-9 and TRBJ2-1, with 9 bases fitting TRBD2. This receptor was taken from a middle-aged woman in good health and CMV-seropositive. Sequencing was performed on PBMCs. The CDR3 sequence is CASSLLRGGYNEQFF. The CDR3 bases are TGTGCCAGCAGCTTACTGCGGGGGGGTTACAATGAGCAGTTCTTC.